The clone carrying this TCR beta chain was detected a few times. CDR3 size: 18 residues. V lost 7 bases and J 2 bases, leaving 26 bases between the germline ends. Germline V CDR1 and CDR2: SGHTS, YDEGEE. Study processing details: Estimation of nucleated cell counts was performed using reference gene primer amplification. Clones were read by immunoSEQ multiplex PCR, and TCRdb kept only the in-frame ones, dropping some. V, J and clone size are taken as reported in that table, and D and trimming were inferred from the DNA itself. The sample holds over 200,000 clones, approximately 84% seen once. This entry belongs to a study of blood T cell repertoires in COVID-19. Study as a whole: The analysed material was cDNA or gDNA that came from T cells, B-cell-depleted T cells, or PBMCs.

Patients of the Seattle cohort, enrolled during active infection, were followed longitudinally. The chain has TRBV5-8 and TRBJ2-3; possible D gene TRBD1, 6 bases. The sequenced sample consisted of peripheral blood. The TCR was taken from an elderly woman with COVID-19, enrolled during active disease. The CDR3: CASPNGLGTNDPTDTQYF. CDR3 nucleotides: TGTGCCAGCCCAAACGGTCTGGGGACAAACGACCCCACAGATACGCAGTATTTT.